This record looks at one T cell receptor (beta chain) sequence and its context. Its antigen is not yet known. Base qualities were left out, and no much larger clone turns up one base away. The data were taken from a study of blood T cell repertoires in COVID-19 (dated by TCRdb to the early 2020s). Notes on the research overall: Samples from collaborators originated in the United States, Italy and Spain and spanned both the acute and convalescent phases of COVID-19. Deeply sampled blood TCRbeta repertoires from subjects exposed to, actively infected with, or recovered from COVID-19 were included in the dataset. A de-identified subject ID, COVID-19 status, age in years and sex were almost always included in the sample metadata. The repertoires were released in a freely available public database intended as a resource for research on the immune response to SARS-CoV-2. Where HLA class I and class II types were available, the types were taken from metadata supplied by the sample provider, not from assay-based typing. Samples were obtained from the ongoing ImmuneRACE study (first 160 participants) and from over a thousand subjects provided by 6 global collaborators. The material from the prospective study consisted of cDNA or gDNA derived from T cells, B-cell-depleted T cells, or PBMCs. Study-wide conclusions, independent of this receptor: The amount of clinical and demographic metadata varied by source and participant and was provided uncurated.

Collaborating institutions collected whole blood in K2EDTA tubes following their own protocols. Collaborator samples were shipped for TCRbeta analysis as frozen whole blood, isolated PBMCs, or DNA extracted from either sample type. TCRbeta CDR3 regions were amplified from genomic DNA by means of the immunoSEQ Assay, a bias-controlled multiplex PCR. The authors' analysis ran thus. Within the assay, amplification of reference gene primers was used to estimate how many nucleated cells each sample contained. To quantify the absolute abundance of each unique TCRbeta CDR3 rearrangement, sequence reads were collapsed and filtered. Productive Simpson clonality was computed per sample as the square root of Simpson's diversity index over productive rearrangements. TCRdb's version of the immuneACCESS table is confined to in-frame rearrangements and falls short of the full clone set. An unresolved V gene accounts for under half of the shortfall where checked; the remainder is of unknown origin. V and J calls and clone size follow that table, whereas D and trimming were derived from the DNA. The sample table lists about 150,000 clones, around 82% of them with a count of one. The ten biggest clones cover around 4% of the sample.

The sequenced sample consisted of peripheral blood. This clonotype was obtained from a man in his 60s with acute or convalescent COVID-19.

CDR3 region: CASSLRTGRYEQYF. The base sequence is TGTGCCAGCAGCCTACGGACAGGGCGGTACGAGCAGTACTTC. The sequence joins TRBV5-6 to TRBJ2-7, and 8 junction bases match TRBD1. In the germline V gene, CDR1 corresponds to SGHDT and CDR2 to YYEEEE. The cysteine opens and the phenylalanine closes a CDR3 of 14 amino acids. Only the CDR3 DNA is retained, 42 bases long and in frame from the first base. V is cut back by 4 bases and J by 4 bases, with 7 bases in the junction unmatched.